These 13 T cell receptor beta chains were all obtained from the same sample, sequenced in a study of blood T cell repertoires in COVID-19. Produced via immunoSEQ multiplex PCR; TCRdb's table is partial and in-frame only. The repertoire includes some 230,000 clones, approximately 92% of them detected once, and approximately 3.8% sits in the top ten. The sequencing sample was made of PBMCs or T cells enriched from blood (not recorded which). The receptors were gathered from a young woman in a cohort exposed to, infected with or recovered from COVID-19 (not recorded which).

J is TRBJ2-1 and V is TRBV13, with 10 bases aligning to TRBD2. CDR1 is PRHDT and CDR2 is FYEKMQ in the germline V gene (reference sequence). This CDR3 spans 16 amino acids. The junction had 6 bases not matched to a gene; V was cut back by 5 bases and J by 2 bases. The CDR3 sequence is CASSLRTSGPYNEQFF. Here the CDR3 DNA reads TGTGCCAGCAGCCTTAGGACTAGCGGACCCTACAATGAGCAGTTCTTC. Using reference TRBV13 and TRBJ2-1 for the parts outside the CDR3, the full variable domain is AAGVIQSPRHLIKEKRETATLKCYPIPRHDTVYWYQQGPGQDPQFLISFYEKMQSDKGSIPDRFSAQQFSDYHSELNMSSLELGDSALYFCASSLRTSGPYNEQFFGPGTRLTVL.

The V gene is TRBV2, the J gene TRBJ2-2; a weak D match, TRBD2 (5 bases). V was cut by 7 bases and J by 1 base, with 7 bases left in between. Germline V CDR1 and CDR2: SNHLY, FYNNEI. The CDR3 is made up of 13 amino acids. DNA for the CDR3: TGTGCCAGCACGAGGGAGAACACCGGGGAGCTGTTTTTT. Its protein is CASTRENTGELFF.

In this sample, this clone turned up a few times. The CDR3, as DNA: TGTGCCAGCAGCCCTCTCGCAAGTACTTATCAGCCCCAGCATTTT. It yields the protein CASSPLASTYQPQHF. The rearrangement links TRBV7-9 to TRBJ1-5; no firm D call. Germline CDR1 SEHNR, CDR2 FQNEAQ (reference sequence). Trimming pared 5 bases from V and 5 bases from J, leaving 16 bases between. The length of the CDR3 is 15 residues. Full variable domain (outside the CDR3, taken from reference TRBV7-9 and TRBJ1-5): DTGVSQNPRHKITKRGQNVTFRCDPISEHNRLYWYRQTLGQGPEFLTYFQNEAQLEKSRLLSDRFSAERPKGSFSTLEIQRTEQGDSAMYLCASSPLASTYQPQHFGDGTRLSIL.

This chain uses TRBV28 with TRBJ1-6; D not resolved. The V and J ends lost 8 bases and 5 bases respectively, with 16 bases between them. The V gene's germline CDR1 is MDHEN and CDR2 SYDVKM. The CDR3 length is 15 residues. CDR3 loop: CASCTRLLDNSPLHF. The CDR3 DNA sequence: TGTGCCAGCTGTACAAGACTGCTGGATAATTCACCCCTCCACTTT.

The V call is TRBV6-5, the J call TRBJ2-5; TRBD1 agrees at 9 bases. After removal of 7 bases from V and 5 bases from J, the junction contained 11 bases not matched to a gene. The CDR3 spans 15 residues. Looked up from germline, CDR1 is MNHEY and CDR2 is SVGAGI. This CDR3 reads CASTPGQGDLETQYF. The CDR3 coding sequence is TGTGCCAGCACCCCGGGACAGGGCGACCTTGAGACCCAGTACTTC.

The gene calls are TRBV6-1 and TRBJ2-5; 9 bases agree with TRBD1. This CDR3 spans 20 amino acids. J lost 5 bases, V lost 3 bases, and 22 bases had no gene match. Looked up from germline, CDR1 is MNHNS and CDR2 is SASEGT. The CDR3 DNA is TGTGCCAGCAGTGATTCCGGAAGACGGACAGGGGATAGATTCGGGGAGACCCAGTACTTC. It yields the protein CASSDSGRRTGDRFGETQYF.

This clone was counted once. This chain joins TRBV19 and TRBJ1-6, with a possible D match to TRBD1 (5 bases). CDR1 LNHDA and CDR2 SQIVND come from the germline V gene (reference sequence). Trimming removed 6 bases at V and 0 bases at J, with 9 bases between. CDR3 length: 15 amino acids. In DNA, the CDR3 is TGTGCCAGTAGAACAGACAGCTCCTATAATTCACCCCTCCACTTT. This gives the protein CASRTDSSYNSPLHF.

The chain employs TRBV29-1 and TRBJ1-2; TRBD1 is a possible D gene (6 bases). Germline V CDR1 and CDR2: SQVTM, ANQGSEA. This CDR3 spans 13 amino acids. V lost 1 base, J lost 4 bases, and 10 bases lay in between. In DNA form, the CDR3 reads TGCAGCGTTGAAGGGGCAGGGGTCTATGGCTACACCTTC. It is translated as CSVEGAGVYGYTF.

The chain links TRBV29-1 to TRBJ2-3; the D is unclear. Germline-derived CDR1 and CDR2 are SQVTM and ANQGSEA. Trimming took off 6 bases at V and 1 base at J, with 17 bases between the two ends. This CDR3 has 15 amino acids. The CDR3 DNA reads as TGCAGCGTGGAGCCGACGGCACGAGGCACAGATACGCAGTATTTT. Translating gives CSVEPTARGTDTQYF.

CDR3 coding DNA: TGTGCCACTTCAGAGGGGACAGGGTCCTACGAGCAGTACTTC. The encoded protein is CATSEGTGSYEQYF. This rearrangement joins TRBV19 to TRBJ2-7; 9 bases fit TRBD1. The CDR3 loop spans 14 amino acids. Germline CDR1 is LNHDA and CDR2 is SQIVND (reference sequence). V was clipped by 10 bases and J by 1 base; unmatched bases: 8. Full variable domain (missing parts from reference TRBV19 and TRBJ2-7): DGGITQSPKYLFRKEGQNVTLSCEQNLNHDAMYWYRQDPGQGLRLIYYSQIVNDFQKGDIAEGYSVSREKKESFPLTVTSAQKNPTAFYLCATSEGTGSYEQYFGPGTRLTVT.

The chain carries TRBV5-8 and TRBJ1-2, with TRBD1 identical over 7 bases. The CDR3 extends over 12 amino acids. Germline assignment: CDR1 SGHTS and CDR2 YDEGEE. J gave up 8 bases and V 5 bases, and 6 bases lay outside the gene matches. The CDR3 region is CASRDTGEGYTF. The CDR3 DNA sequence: TGTGCCAGCAGGGATACAGGGGAAGGCTACACCTTC.

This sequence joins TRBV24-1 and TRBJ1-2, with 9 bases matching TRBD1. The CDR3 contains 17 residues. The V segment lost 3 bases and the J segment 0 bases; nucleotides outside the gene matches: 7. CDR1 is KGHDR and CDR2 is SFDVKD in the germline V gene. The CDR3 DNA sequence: TGTGCCACCAGTGATCCACTTGGACAGGGGTCTAACTATGGCTACACCTTC. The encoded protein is CATSDPLGQGSNYGYTF.

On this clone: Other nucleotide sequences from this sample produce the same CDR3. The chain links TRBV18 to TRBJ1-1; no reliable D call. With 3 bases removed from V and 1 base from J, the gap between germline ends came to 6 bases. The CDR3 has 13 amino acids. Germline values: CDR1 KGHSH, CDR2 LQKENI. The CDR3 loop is CASSPGQNTEAFF. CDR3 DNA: TGTGCCAGCTCACCGGGCCAGAACACTGAAGCTTTCTTT.